This entry features one T cell receptor beta chain sequence. Its matching antigen is unknown. The sample is drawn from a study of shared clonotypes between healthy human individuals. The wider study: The donors, a couple of women and a few men, were aged 18 to 49. Findings and limits, study-wide: Non-shared clonotypes showed lower generation probabilities than clonotypes common to all four donors.

Data came from immunoSEQ multiplex PCR; TCRdb stores just in-frame clones and leaves some out. In the table there are approximately 640,000 clones, about three quarters of which are singletons. Each sample came from a Caucasian adult donor living in Nashville, Tennessee. J was trimmed by 1 base and V by 5 bases; bases with no gene match: 9. The CDR3 is 17 amino acids. In germline, CDR1 is LNHDA, CDR2 SQIVND (reference sequence). This sequence joins TRBV19 and TRBJ1-3; 9 positions agree with TRBD1. The sample was memory CD4+ T cells sorted from blood. The sample's subset: CD45RA-negative fraction. The receptor was derived from a woman aged 25-40 years in good health. CDR3 residues: CASSSGQGKTSGNTIYF. CDR3 bases: TGTGCCAGTAGTTCGGGACAGGGTAAAACTTCTGGAAACACCATATATTTT.